What follows is one TCR beta chain and its context. Its antigen is currently unknown. Data came from immunoSEQ multiplex PCR; TCRdb stores just in-frame clones and leaves some out. Of roughly 90,000 clones in the sample, 80% to 90% are singletons; the top ten hold roughly 6.3%. J was trimmed by 11 bases and V by 8 bases; bases with no gene match: 11. Germline V gives CDR1 LNHDA, CDR2 SQIVND (reference sequence). The CDR3 is made up of 13 amino acids. The data stem from a study of T cell responses to AZD1222 COVID-19 vaccine. In the study overall: It was second doses at about 4 or about 12 weeks that were pooled. Study-level findings and limits: Regions 160-218 and 743-854 dominated among vaccine-associated CD4 TCRs spanning spike. The donor cohort was predominantly white British with a female majority, and clonal diversity may have been underestimated. No repertoire was sampled before or during the peak T cell response, only after it.

This receptor was identified in an adult in good health. The chain links TRBV19 to TRBJ1-4; 7 bases fit TRBD1. The sequences come from peripheral blood, collected on day 0 of AZD1222 vaccination. CDR3 sequence reads: CASSPEGAGKLFF. CDR3 in DNA: TGTGCCAGTTCTCCGGAGGGGGCAGGGAAACTGTTTTTT.